Sequencing of this TCR beta chain was carried out in a study of T cell responses to AZD1222 COVID-19 vaccine. The wider study: Second doses at about 4 or about 12 weeks were pooled.

Details on this clone: The antigen is unknown.

CDR1 is KGHDR and CDR2 is SFDVKD in the germline V gene. The germline V and J ends were trimmed by 4 bases and 0 bases, with 11 bases remaining between them. The CDR3 extends over 15 amino acids. Sequenced by immunoSEQ multiplex PCR; TCRdb stores in-frame clones only, minus some. The table shows around 89,000 clones, with approximately 91% occurring only once. Whole-study findings and limits: The study sampled repertoires only after the peak T cell response.

This receptor was identified in an adult in good health. The sequencing used peripheral blood, collected on day 0 of AZD1222 vaccination. The rearrangement joins TRBV24-1 to TRBJ2-5; TRBD1 might be the D (6 bases). This CDR3 is CATSDPGEYQETQYF. The CDR3 nucleotides read TGTGCCACCAGTGACCCAGGGGAGTACCAAGAGACCCAGTACTTC.